The 27 T cell receptor beta chains given below trace back to one sample, sequenced in a study of blood T cell repertoires in COVID-19. Profiling relied on immunoSEQ multiplex PCR, and the TCRdb table lists in-frame clones only, not all of them. This sample has approximately 470,000 clones, with roughly nine tenths found just once. Material: PBMCs or T cells enriched from blood (not recorded which). The receptors were gathered from a young woman who had recovered from COVID-19.

The V and J genes are TRBV28 and TRBJ1-5; D is uncertain. V was shortened by 7 bases and J by 6 bases, with 13 bases between the two germline ends. The CDR3 runs 13 residues. CDR1 is MDHEN, CDR2 SYDVKM, per germline. The CDR3 coding sequence is TGTGCCAGCAAAAAGAGTGTCCCTCAGCCCCAGCATTTT. It specifies CASKKSVPQPQHF.

This chain connects TRBV28 to TRBJ1-5; D may be TRBD1 (6 bases). The germline gives CDR1 MDHEN, CDR2 SYDVKM. The CDR3 has 17 amino acids. Trimming pared 5 bases from V and 0 bases from J, leaving 17 bases between. The CDR3 loop is CASSGLGTLYSNQPQHF. CDR3 coding DNA: TGTGCCAGCAGTGGCCTGGGGACACTATATAGCAATCAGCCCCAGCATTTT.

The chain recombines TRBV5-1 with TRBJ2-1; 7 bases match TRBD1. The V gene's germline CDR1 is SGHRS and CDR2 YFSETQ. The CDR3 runs to 15 residues. V was pared by 7 bases and J by 4 bases, with 11 bases of the junction left unmatched. The DNA of the CDR3 is TGCGCCAGCCAACAGAGGACAGGACTTTACAATGAGCAGTTCTTC. Its protein product is CASQQRTGLYNEQFF.

The V call is TRBV18, the J call TRBJ2-1; D is unclear. Germline V gene sequence: CDR1 KGHSH, CDR2 LQKENI. There are 14 residues in the CDR3. The ends were cut back, 6 bases at V and 4 bases at J, with 13 bases in the middle. CDR3 nucleotide sequence: TGTGCCAGCTCCCCGGCGAGGTCATACAATGAGCAGTTCTTC. It yields the protein CASSPARSYNEQFF.

The DNA of the CDR3 is TGTGCCAGCAGTGCTGCCGCGGGCACAAATGAAAAACTGTTTTTT. This codes for CASSAAAGTNEKLFF. The V call is TRBV25-1, the J call TRBJ1-4, with D unresolved. The CDR3 runs 15 residues. The germline V gene has CDR1 MGHDK and CDR2 SYGVNS. Trimming took 4 bases from V and 5 from J, leaving 14 bases between them.

The chain recombines TRBV18 with TRBJ2-5; D is perhaps TRBD2 (5 bases). With 2 bases removed from V and 5 bases from J, the gap between germline ends came to 9 bases. The CDR3 has 13 residues. Per the germline V gene, CDR1 is KGHSH and CDR2 is LQKENI. The CDR3 loop reads CASSPIREETQYF. In DNA, the CDR3 is TGTGCCAGCTCACCAATAAGGGAGGAGACCCAGTACTTC.

The chain joins TRBV11-1 to TRBJ2-1; a weak D match, TRBD1 (6 bases). Germline V CDR1 and CDR2: SGHAT, FQDESV (reference sequence). This CDR3 spans 16 amino acids. The V and J ends lost 2 bases and 2 bases respectively, with 13 bases between them. CDR3 nucleotides: TGTGCCAGCAGCTTACTCGCCGGGGACACCTACAATGAGCAGTTCTTC. Protein: CASSLLAGDTYNEQFF.

CDR3 loop: CASNAGTGGSEAFF. CDR3 DNA sequence: TGTGCCAGCAATGCCGGGACAGGGGGTTCTGAAGCTTTCTTT. The chain employs TRBV27 and TRBJ1-1; 11 bases agree with TRBD1. Per germline, CDR1 MNHEY and CDR2 SMNVEV (reference sequence). CDR3 size: 14 residues. J lost 6 bases, V lost 7 bases, and 7 bases had no gene match.

CDR3 in amino acids: CASSESRGYTEAFF. CDR3 DNA sequence: TGTGCCAGCAGTGAATCACGGGGGTACACTGAAGCTTTCTTT. This chain uses TRBV25-1 with TRBJ1-1; maybe TRBD1 (5 bases). The CDR3 consists of 14 residues. CDR1 is MGHDK and CDR2 is SYGVNS in the germline V gene. Trimming shortened V by 1 base and J by 3 bases, and 9 bases separated the two germline ends.

The gene calls are TRBV4-2 and TRBJ2-7; D perhaps matches TRBD2 (5 bases). Germline V gene sequence: CDR1 LGHNA, CDR2 YNFKEQ. V lost 1 base, J lost 2 bases, and 9 bases lay in between. The CDR3 has 14 residues. In DNA form, the CDR3 reads TGTGCCAGCAGCCAAGGCACCGGGACCTACGAGCAGTACTTC. Translating gives CASSQGTGTYEQYF.

The chain carries TRBV30 and TRBJ1-1; TRBD1 matches at 7 bases. With 1 base clipped from V and 1 base from J, the junction kept 3 bases outside the gene matches. Germline V gene lookup returns CDR1 GTSNPN and CDR2 SVGIG (reference sequence). The CDR3 is 14 amino acids. The CDR3 here is CAWSGRDRNTEAFF. The CDR3 DNA follows: TGTGCCTGGAGTGGGAGGGACAGGAACACTGAAGCTTTCTTT.

This clone was counted between two and nine times. V is TRBV6-5 and J is TRBJ1-4; D is ambiguous. The CDR3 covers 12 residues. Per the germline V gene, CDR1 is MNHEY and CDR2 is SVGAGI. The V end lost 7 bases, the J end lost 8 bases, and 11 bases lay between the germline ends. Here the CDR3 DNA reads TGTGCCAGCAAAAGCGGGCACGAAAAACTGTTTTTT. It yields the protein CASKSGHEKLFF.

The chain employs TRBV29-1 and TRBJ1-2; D possibly corresponds to TRBD1 (5 bases). This CDR3 is 13 amino acids long. Trimming stripped 6 bases from V and 7 bases from J, with 18 bases between. Germline V gives CDR1 SQVTM, CDR2 ANQGSEA. CDR3 protein: CSVPQGRLGGYTF. Written as DNA, the CDR3 is TGCAGCGTCCCCCAGGGTCGTTTAGGTGGCTACACCTTC.

This clone was seen once. The chain couples TRBV30 to TRBJ1-1, with D possibly being TRBD1 (6 bases). Germline V gene sequence: CDR1 GTSNPN, CDR2 SVGIG (reference sequence). Trimming cost V 2 bases and J 7 bases, with 11 bases left between them. This CDR3 comprises 12 residues. Written as DNA, the CDR3 is TGTGCCTGGAGTTCGGACAGTATTGAAGCTTTCTTT. This codes for CAWSSDSIEAFF.

The chain combines TRBV18 with TRBJ2-3; maybe TRBD1 (7 bases). Trimming pared 6 bases from V and 2 bases from J, leaving 15 bases between. The CDR3 runs to 15 residues. Germline CDR1 and CDR2: KGHSH and LQKENI. CDR3 in amino acids: CASSPQGGVTDTQYF. In DNA form, the CDR3 reads TGTGCCAGCTCCCCCCAGGGGGGAGTCACAGATACGCAGTATTTT.

The V call is TRBV5-1, the J call TRBJ2-1, with 7 bases fitting TRBD1. CDR1 and CDR2 from the germline V gene are SGHRS and YFSETQ. The CDR3 runs to 16 residues. The junction had 18 bases not matched to a gene; V was cut back by 7 bases and J by 8 bases. DNA for the CDR3: TGCGCCAGCCACGACAGGGCGGCTCTAGGTAGCGATGAGCAGTTCTTC. Translated, it gives CASHDRAALGSDEQFF.

This chain links TRBV11-2 with TRBJ2-3; D unclear. Trimming pared 3 bases from V and 4 bases from J, leaving 8 bases between. The germline gives CDR1 SGHAT, CDR2 FQNNGV. This CDR3 comprises 13 residues. Here the CDR3 reads CASSLLGADTQYF. CDR3 coding DNA: TGTGCCAGCAGCTTGTTGGGCGCAGATACGCAGTATTTT.

The genes are TRBV5-4 and TRBJ2-1, with unresolved D. With 5 bases removed from V and 8 bases from J, the gap between germline ends came to 8 bases. The CDR3 covers 11 residues. Germline V gene lookup returns CDR1 SGHNT and CDR2 YYREEE (reference sequence). The CDR3 sequence: CASRERDEQFF. CDR3 nucleotides: TGTGCCAGCAGGGAACGGGATGAGCAGTTCTTC.

The chain employs TRBV19 and TRBJ1-2; 9 nucleotides line up with TRBD1. The V and J ends lost 4 bases and 4 bases, in that order; junction bases with no gene match: 7. Germline CDR1 and CDR2: LNHDA and SQIVND (reference sequence). This CDR3 has 15 amino acids. The DNA of the CDR3 is TGTGCCAGTAGTACCCAGACAGGGGGTATCTATGGCTACACCTTC. It specifies CASSTQTGGIYGYTF.

The CDR3 reads CASSTSGTGDQPQHF. In DNA, the CDR3 is TGTGCCAGTAGTACCTCCGGGACAGGGGATCAGCCCCAGCATTTT. This chain links TRBV19 with TRBJ1-5, with 10 bases matching TRBD1. After removal of 4 bases from V and 5 bases from J, the junction contained 5 bases not matched to a gene. Germline CDR1 is LNHDA and CDR2 is SQIVND (reference sequence). There are 15 residues in the CDR3. The complete variable domain, with remaining parts taken from reference TRBV19 and TRBJ1-5, reads DGGITQSPKYLFRKEGQNVTLSCEQNLNHDAMYWYRQDPGQGLRLIYYSQIVNDFQKGDIAEGYSVSREKKESFPLTVTSAQKNPTAFYLCASSTSGTGDQPQHFGDGTRLSIL.

The chain has TRBV7-6 and TRBJ1-1; D is possibly TRBD1 (5 bases). The CDR3 extends over 14 amino acids. V was pared by 0 bases and J by 3 bases, with 8 bases between. Germline-derived CDR1 and CDR2 are SGHVS and FNYEAQ. The CDR3 DNA reads TGTGCCAGCAGCTTAGCGGTCAGGGACACTGAAGCTTTCTTT. Its translation is CASSLAVRDTEAFF.

The V call is TRBV5-1, the J call TRBJ2-3; possible D gene TRBD2, 7 bases. The V gene's germline CDR1 is SGHRS and CDR2 YFSETQ. The V and J ends lost 7 bases and 3 bases respectively, with 30 bases between them. CDR3 length equals 19 residues. The CDR3 is CASGPRQGLGGELTDTQYF. CDR3 DNA: TGCGCCAGCGGCCCCCGCCAGGGGTTGGGGGGGGAATTAACAGATACGCAGTATTTT.

The chain combines TRBV28 with TRBJ1-4, with 8 bases identical to TRBD1. With 5 bases clipped from V and 6 bases from J, the junction kept 11 bases outside the gene matches. This CDR3 contains 16 residues. Germline V gives CDR1 MDHEN, CDR2 SYDVKM. CDR3 loop: CASSPAPTGEDEKLFF. The CDR3 nucleotides read TGTGCCAGCAGTCCCGCCCCGACAGGGGAGGATGAAAAACTGTTTTTT. The full variable domain, its missing parts supplied by reference TRBV28 and TRBJ1-4, is DVKVTQSSRYLVKRTGEKVFLECVQDMDHENMFWYRQDPGLGLRLIYFSYDVKMKEKGDIPEGYSVSREKKERFSLILESASTNQTSMYLCASSPAPTGEDEKLFFGSGTQLSVL.

This rearrangement joins TRBV3-1 (or the pseudogene TRBV3-2) to TRBJ2-3; 7 bases agree with TRBD2. This CDR3 spans 16 amino acids. Germline V lookup: CDR1 LGHDT, CDR2 YNNKEL (reference sequence). V lost 3 bases, J lost 6 bases, and 12 bases stayed unmatched. The CDR3 is CASSQIHLGGRDTQYF. CDR3 nucleotides: TGTGCCAGCAGCCAGATCCACTTGGGGGGGAGGGATACGCAGTATTTT.

This chain links TRBV15 with TRBJ1-5; D is possibly TRBD1 (5 bases). CDR1 and CDR2 from the germline V gene are LNHNV and YYDKDF (reference sequence). The CDR3 has 13 residues. V was cut by 5 bases and J by 13 bases, with 18 bases left in between. The CDR3 loop reads CATSQERGESQHF. The CDR3 DNA is TGTGCCACCAGCCAGGAACGGGGGGAGTCACAGCATTTT.

The chain carries TRBV19 and TRBJ1-1; a possible D gene is TRBD1 (5 bases). The length of the CDR3 is 16 residues. The germline V gene has CDR1 LNHDA and CDR2 SQIVND (reference sequence). The ends were cut back, 1 base at V and 1 base at J, with 13 bases in the middle. The CDR3, as DNA: TGTGCCAGTAGTATAGGGCGGGGCAGGGAGAACACTGAAGCTTTCTTT. Encoded protein: CASSIGRGRENTEAFF.

The V gene is TRBV2, the J gene TRBJ1-2; D ambiguous. Trimming took 4 bases from V and 4 from J, leaving 16 bases between them. Per the germline V gene, CDR1 is SNHLY and CDR2 is FYNNEI. This CDR3 region has 15 residues. This CDR3 is CASSADWEPFYGYTF. The CDR3 coding sequence is TGTGCCAGCAGTGCTGACTGGGAGCCATTCTATGGCTACACCTTC.